Listed here is a single T cell receptor (beta chain). The target antigen is unknown. The germline V gene has CDR1 SNHLY and CDR2 FYNNEI. This CDR3 comprises 16 residues. The ends lost 7 bases at V and 5 bases at J; junction bases unmatched: 16. The sample originates from a study of tumor-infiltrating lymphocytes in localized non-small cell lung cancer. General study results and limits: TCRbeta sequencing showed higher T cell infiltration in tumors than uninvolved lung. Each assay used a separate piece of the same tissue.

Sequenced by immunoSEQ multiplex PCR; TCRdb stores in-frame clones only, minus some. The sample lists some 6,000 clones; 81% were seen once. Sequencing was performed on lung tumor tissue. This clonotype was sampled from a human donor with non-small cell lung cancer. The chain recombines TRBV2 with TRBJ1-1; 7 nucleotides align to TRBD1. In nucleotides, the CDR3 is TGTGCCAGCACCGACAGGGCCCGAACACGGAGAACTGAAGCTTTCTTT. The encoded protein is CASTDRARTRRTEAFF.